The 32 T cell receptor beta chains presented below share a single source sample, sequenced in a study of T cells in Graves' hyperthyroidism and ophthalmopathy. RNA transcripts yielded amplified TCR beta CDR3 regions. In the first-round RT-PCR of the TCR CDR3, the HTBI primer set was used. TCRdb fed the multiplex PCR reads into MiXCR, producing one record per CDR3 protein. Of a few hundred thousand distinct CDR3 sequences listed, roughly 16% were seen once; the top ten hold 2.5% to 4%. The material sequenced was blood. These receptors were obtained from a woman in her forties with Graves' ophthalmopathy.

This clonotype has a count of ten or more. The chain is built from TRBV2 and TRBJ2-5; D is perhaps TRBD1 (5 bases). V was clipped by 7 bases and J by 5 bases, with 17 bases between them. The CDR3 length is 14 residues. Germline-derived CDR1 and CDR2 are SNHLY and FYNNEI. The CDR3 coding sequence is TGTGCCAGCACCGGACACCAGTCTGGGGAGACCCAGTACTTC. Encoded protein: CASTGHQSGETQYF.

This clonotype was seen a few times. A read error may produce the germline difference seen at one junction end. The J gene is TRBJ2-2, the V gene TRBV2; 7 nucleotides align to TRBD2. The CDR3 runs to 15 residues. CDR1 is SNHLY and CDR2 is FYNNEI in the germline V gene. The CDR3 DNA reads TGTGCCGGCAGTCCATGGGGGGGGAACACCGGGGAGCTGTTTTTT. Protein sequence: CAGSPWGGNTGELFF.

This clonotype has a handful of counts. This CDR3 reads CASSIVEGNEQFF. The CDR3 DNA follows: TGTGCCAGTAGTATCGTCGAAGGGAATGAGCAGTTCTTC. The chain joins TRBV19 to TRBJ2-1; D is undetermined. The V end was cut by 3 bases, the J end by 7 bases, with 10 bases between. CDR1 LNHDA and CDR2 SQIVND come from the germline V gene (reference sequence). CDR3 length: 13 residues.

This clonotype has at least ten counts. The chain combines TRBV11-1 with TRBJ2-1; a possible D gene is TRBD1 (6 bases). Germline V lookup: CDR1 SGHAT, CDR2 FQDESV (reference sequence). The ends were cut back, 5 bases at V and 3 bases at J, with 14 bases in the middle. The CDR3 has 15 residues. The CDR3 spells CASSRGQTYYNEQFF. The CDR3 nucleotides read TGTGCCAGCAGCCGCGGACAGACCTACTACAATGAGCAGTTCTTC.

This clonotype was detected many times. J is TRBJ2-7 and V is TRBV13; unclear D gene. The germline V gene has CDR1 PRHDT and CDR2 FYEKMQ (reference sequence). There are 12 residues in the CDR3. Between the trimmed V and J ends, which lost 0 bases and 6 bases, there was a span of 6 bases. The CDR3 reads CASSLGLSEQYF. CDR3 DNA sequence: TGTGCCAGCAGCTTAGGCCTGTCCGAGCAGTACTTC.

J is TRBJ2-1 and V is TRBV5-1; 7 bases line up with TRBD1. Germline loops: CDR1 SGHRS, CDR2 YFSETQ. Trimming took 4 bases from V and 2 from J; bases not matched to a gene: 3. The CDR3 contains 14 residues. The CDR3 reads CASSQGQTYNEQFF. The DNA of the CDR3 is TGCGCCAGCAGCCAGGGACAGACCTACAATGAGCAGTTCTTC.

This clonotype was found a few times. The chain combines TRBV29-1 with TRBJ2-1; D possibly corresponds to TRBD1 (6 bases). Trimming pared 0 bases from V and 8 bases from J, leaving 8 bases between. Germline CDR1 SQVTM, CDR2 ANQGSEA. The CDR3 is made up of 12 amino acids. CDR3 protein: CSVEDRGHEQFF. DNA for the CDR3: TGCAGCGTTGAAGACAGGGGCCATGAGCAGTTCTTC.

This clonotype appeared a few times. V and J are TRBV28 and TRBJ1-1; D unclear. This CDR3 has 12 amino acids. V lost 0 bases and J lost 8, with 7 bases in between. CDR1 is MDHEN and CDR2 is SYDVKM in the germline V gene. CDR3 nucleotide sequence: TGTGCCAGCAGTTTATGGAAAGGAGAAGCTTTCTTT. This translates into CASSLWKGEAFF.

The chain couples TRBV25-1 to TRBJ1-6; D unresolved. Looked up from germline, CDR1 is MGHDK and CDR2 is SYGVNS. Trimming removed 4 bases at V and 8 bases at J, with 6 bases between. CDR3 length equals 12 residues. For the CDR3, the DNA is TGTGCCAGCAGTGCTGTCCATTCACCCCTCCACTTT. Its protein is CASSAVHSPLHF.

This clonotype was seen repeatedly, ten times or more. The chain is built from TRBV13 and TRBJ1-1, with TRBD1 as a possible D gene (5 bases). The CDR3 has 16 residues. V shed 4 bases and J shed 4 bases, with 19 bases lying between them. From germline, CDR1 is PRHDT and CDR2 FYEKMQ (reference sequence). CDR3 loop: CASSYRRGRPSTEAFF. CDR3 DNA sequence: TGTGCCAGCAGCTACCGCCGGGGCAGGCCGTCCACTGAAGCTTTCTTT.

In this sample, this clonotype turned up many times. This chain connects TRBV2 to TRBJ2-7, with 7 bases lining up with TRBD2. Germline CDR1 SNHLY, CDR2 FYNNEI. The CDR3 runs 15 residues. The V segment lost 11 bases and the J segment 2 bases; nucleotides outside the gene matches: 15. CDR3 nucleotides: TGTGCCTCCAGGGACCCCGCGGCGGGAGCCTACGAGCAGTACTTC. Protein product: CASRDPAAGAYEQYF.

This clonotype was seen ten or more times. The V and J genes are TRBV28 and TRBJ2-5; 9 nucleotides align to TRBD2. V lost 3 bases, J lost 4 bases, and 6 bases stayed unmatched. The germline CDR1 and CDR2 sequences are MDHEN and SYDVKM. CDR3 length: 15 amino acids. CDR3 residues: CASSFSGSRRETQYF. The CDR3 DNA sequence: TGTGCCAGCAGTTTTAGCGGGAGTAGGAGAGAGACCCAGTACTTC.

J is TRBJ1-2 and V is TRBV6-2 or TRBV6-3; no definite D call. The length of the CDR3 is 16 residues. Germline V gene lookup returns CDR1 MNHEY and CDR2 SVGEGT. With 7 bases removed from V and 0 bases from J, the gap between germline ends came to 18 bases. CDR3 region: CASTLLPVLPNYGYTF. The CDR3, as DNA: TGTGCCAGCACCCTCCTGCCGGTCCTTCCTAACTATGGCTACACCTTC.

The genes are TRBV3-1 and TRBJ2-1; 15 nucleotides match TRBD2. Germline values: CDR1 LGHDT, CDR2 YNNKEL (reference sequence). This CDR3 has 18 residues. V was pared by 0 bases and J by 4 bases, with 4 bases of the junction left unmatched. The CDR3 is CASSQDWTSGRGYNEQFF. In DNA form, the CDR3 reads TGTGCCAGCAGCCAAGATTGGACTAGCGGGAGGGGATACAATGAGCAGTTCTTC.

Points on this clonotype: Mismatch with germline at one junction end may stem from a read error. The chain joins TRBV7-7 to TRBJ2-1, with TRBD2 as a possible D gene (6 bases). CDR3 length equals 14 residues. The germline CDR1 and CDR2 sequences are SSHAT and FNYEAQ (reference sequence). CDR3: CASSQAGINNEQFF. DNA of the CDR3: TGTGCTAGCAGTCAGGCGGGGATCAACAATGAGCAGTTCTTC.

The rearrangement links TRBV19 to TRBJ2-3; no reliable D call. Trimming removed 5 bases at V and 3 bases at J, with 15 bases between. The CDR3 extends over 15 amino acids. The germline V gene encodes CDR1 LNHDA and CDR2 SQIVND (reference sequence). In nucleotides, the CDR3 is TGTGCCAGTAGTGTGGCTGCTGGAGTAACAGATACGCAGTATTTT. It is translated as CASSVAAGVTDTQYF.

The table lists this clonotype with many counts. J is TRBJ1-1 and V is TRBV11-2, with D hard to call. This CDR3 has 15 residues. Germline CDR1 is SGHAT and CDR2 is FQNNGV. Trimming took off 6 bases at V and 4 bases at J, with 18 bases between the two ends. The CDR3 DNA follows: TGTGCCAGCAGGCCCCCGGGAGGCGCGGCCACTGAAGCTTTCTTT. This encodes CASRPPGGAATEAFF.

This clonotype was counted many times. The chain recombines TRBV5-1 with TRBJ2-7; TRBD1 matches 7 bases. This CDR3 has 13 residues. V was pared by 6 bases and J by 3 bases, with 6 bases of the junction left unmatched. The germline V gene has CDR1 SGHRS and CDR2 YFSETQ. The CDR3 is CASKGQSGYEQYF. DNA of the CDR3: TGCGCCAGCAAGGGACAGAGCGGCTACGAGCAGTACTTC.

This clonotype has a count of ten or more. The V call is TRBV28, the J call TRBJ1-6; no reliable D call. With 3 bases removed from V and 10 bases from J, the gap between germline ends came to 10 bases. The CDR3 consists of 13 residues. The germline V gene encodes CDR1 MDHEN and CDR2 SYDVKM. Written as DNA, the CDR3 is TGTGCCAGCAGTTTTCCCTTTACGTCACCCCTCCACTTT. Protein: CASSFPFTSPLHF.

The chain's CDR3 is CASSLIAGVLGEQYF. The CDR3 region has the DNA TGTGCCAGCAGCCTAATCGCGGGAGTCCTGGGAGAGCAGTACTTC. The rearrangement joins TRBV28 to TRBJ2-7, with 7 bases fitting TRBD2. Trimming cost V 6 bases and J 7 bases; bases outside gene matches: 15. Looked up from germline, CDR1 is MDHEN and CDR2 is SYDVKM. The length of the CDR3 is 15 residues.

Many counts were recorded for this clonotype. The gene calls are TRBV12-3 or TRBV12-4 and TRBJ2-1; 11 bases agree with TRBD2. The CDR3 spans 15 residues. V shed 3 bases, J shed 6 bases, and the junction held 4 bases outside the gene matches. Here the CDR3 reads CASSLLAGGRNEQFF. CDR3 in DNA: TGTGCCAGCAGTTTGCTAGCGGGAGGTCGCAATGAGCAGTTCTTC.

This clonotype was seen a few times. The chain joins TRBV12-3 or TRBV12-4 to TRBJ2-2; the D gene is possibly TRBD1 (6 bases). The CDR3 covers 15 residues. V dropped 5 bases and J dropped 5 bases, with 15 bases sitting between them. The CDR3 DNA reads TGTGCCAGCAGTCACAGGGTTCTTAGTACCGGGGAGCTGTTTTTT. It translates to CASSHRVLSTGELFF.

This clonotype was counted at least ten times. This chain links TRBV2 with TRBJ2-1; D is unclear. With 7 bases removed from V and 6 bases from J, the gap between germline ends came to 16 bases. The CDR3 has 14 residues. Germline values: CDR1 SNHLY, CDR2 FYNNEI. In DNA form, the CDR3 reads TGTGCCAGCAAAAGGGCAATGGATTCCAATGAGCAGTTCTTC. Protein sequence: CASKRAMDSNEQFF.

This clonotype appeared a few times. The genes are TRBV6-5 and TRBJ2-7; possibly TRBD2 for D (6 bases). This CDR3 has 15 residues. The germline V gene has CDR1 MNHEY and CDR2 SVGAGI. Trimming stripped 2 bases from V and 3 bases from J, with 14 bases between. The CDR3 nucleotides are TGTGCCAGCAGTTACCCCCCAACGGGAGTCTACGAGCAGTACTTC. Encoded protein: CASSYPPTGVYEQYF.

This clonotype was seen at least ten times. This chain links TRBV3-1 with TRBJ1-2; unclear D gene. This CDR3 has 14 amino acids. Germline V CDR1 and CDR2: LGHDT, YNNKEL (reference sequence). The ends were cut back, 4 bases at V and 0 bases at J, with 9 bases in the middle. The CDR3 region has the DNA TGTGCCAGCAGCCGCGGGCTAGCTAACTATGGCTACACCTTC. This codes for CASSRGLANYGYTF.

This clonotype was picked up many times. The chain has TRBV6-1 and TRBJ2-7; TRBD1 agrees at 9 bases. CDR1 MNHNS and CDR2 SASEGT come from the germline V gene. CDR3 length: 14 residues. J was trimmed by 5 bases and V by 5 bases; bases with no gene match: 7. The CDR3 sequence: CASSRRDRVDEQYF. The CDR3 DNA reads TGTGCCAGCAGTCGCCGGGACAGGGTCGACGAGCAGTACTTC.

The V call is TRBV9, the J call TRBJ1-1, with 7 bases lining up with TRBD1. The length of the CDR3 is 12 residues. The germline gives CDR1 SGDLS, CDR2 YYNGEE. V shed 0 bases and J 10 bases; nucleotides not matched to a gene: 3. CDR3 in DNA: TGTGCCAGCAGCGTAGGACAGGGTGTAGCTTTCTTT. Protein sequence: CASSVGQGVAFF.

The V call is TRBV6-1, the J call TRBJ2-7; D could derive from TRBD1 or TRBD2 (5 bases each). CDR1 and CDR2 (germline): MNHNS, SASEGT. The length of the CDR3 is 16 residues. The V end lost 4 bases, the J end lost 2 bases, and 18 bases lay between the germline ends. The CDR3 here is CASSATGRGLAYEQYF. The CDR3 nucleotides read TGTGCCAGCAGTGCTACGGGACGCGGCCTAGCCTACGAGCAGTACTTC.

This chain connects TRBV6-2 or TRBV6-3 to TRBJ1-4; D not certain. The CDR3 is made up of 15 amino acids. V lost 6 bases and J 8 bases, leaving 19 bases between the germline ends. Looked up from germline, CDR1 is MNHEY and CDR2 is SVGEGT. The CDR3 region is CASSSRPAAGEKLFF. The CDR3 DNA follows: TGTGCCAGCAGCTCCCGACCCGCTGCTGGCGAAAAACTGTTTTTT.

This clonotype was seen repeatedly, ten times or more. The chain carries TRBV3-1 and TRBJ2-1; 11 nucleotides match TRBD2. The length of the CDR3 is 17 residues. CDR1 is LGHDT and CDR2 is YNNKEL in the germline V gene (reference sequence). The J segment lost 9 bases and the V segment lost 0 bases, leaving 10 bases of the junction unmatched. The CDR3 loop reads CASSQDRELAGASEQFF. DNA of the CDR3: TGTGCCAGCAGCCAAGATCGGGAACTAGCGGGAGCTAGTGAGCAGTTCTTC.

This clonotype was observed at least ten times. V and J are TRBV30 and TRBJ2-1; tentatively, D is TRBD2 (6 bases). The germline V gene has CDR1 GTSNPN and CDR2 SVGIG (reference sequence). The CDR3 covers 14 residues. V was trimmed by 8 bases and J by 1 base, leaving 15 bases between them. DNA of the CDR3: TGTGCCCTAAGGGACTCTCAGTCCTACAATGAGCAGTTCTTC. It is translated as CALRDSQSYNEQFF.

This clonotype was counted between two and nine times. The rearrangement uses TRBV5-1 and TRBJ1-5, with D perhaps TRBD1 (5 bases). The length of the CDR3 is 15 residues. Trimming took 1 base from V and 4 from J, leaving 12 bases between them. CDR1 is SGHRS, CDR2 YFSETQ, per germline. The CDR3 DNA is TGCGCCAGCAGCTTGACCACAGGTACGAATCAGCCCCAGCATTTT. Protein: CASSLTTGTNQPQHF.